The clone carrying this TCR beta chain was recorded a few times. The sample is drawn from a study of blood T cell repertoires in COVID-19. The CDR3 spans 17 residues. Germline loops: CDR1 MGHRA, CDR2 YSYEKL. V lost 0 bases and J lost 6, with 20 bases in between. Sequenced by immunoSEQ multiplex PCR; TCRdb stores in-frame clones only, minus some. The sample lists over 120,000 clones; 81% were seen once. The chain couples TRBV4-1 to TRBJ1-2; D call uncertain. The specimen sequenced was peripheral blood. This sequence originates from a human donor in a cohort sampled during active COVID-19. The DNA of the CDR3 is TGCGCCAGCAGCCAAGATCCCCGATCCGCGAAACTCGATGGCTACACCTTC. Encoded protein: CASSQDPRSAKLDGYTF.